Described below is a single T cell receptor (beta chain) sequence and its context. Its antigen is still unknown. This sample is part of a study of identical twins. The CDR3 covers 14 residues. Trimming stripped 2 bases from V and 2 bases from J, with 9 bases between. Germline CDR1 and CDR2: KGHDR and SFDVKD. Study observations and caveats: For monozygotic twins, models underestimated out-of-frame TCR alpha sharing.

TCRdb passed the 5' RACE reads through MiXCR, listing each CDR3 protein once. The table shows nearly 900,000 distinct CDR3 sequences, with about 12% occurring only once. These data were also filed under a second study, of yellow fever vaccine responses in identical twins.

This TCR derives from a woman between 18 and 29 years old in good health. The chain uses TRBV24-1 and TRBJ2-7; no firm D call. Material: PBMCs. This chain's CDR3 is CATSDSGGAYEQYF. The DNA of the CDR3 is TGTGCCACCAGTGATTCCGGCGGAGCCTACGAGCAGTACTTC.